The TCR beta chain under discussion was sequenced for a study of early T cells in non-severe SARS-CoV-2 infection (dated by TCRdb to about 2021). At the level of the whole study: Because TCR sequencing relied on bulk RNA taken from unsorted whole blood, pairing of alpha and beta chains was not possible.

The protocol used for the library was 5' RACE. Reads for this sample came from a NextSeq 500. Unique molecular identifiers were attached to individual cDNA molecules in the TCR library protocol so that sequencing error and PCR bias could be corrected. Sequencing covered both TCR alpha and beta chains, and within each sample the abundances of alpha and beta sequences were tightly co-correlated. In the source study's methods: Decombinator V4 was used to perform V gene, J gene and CDR3 annotation of TCR sequences. TCRs were defined as expanded if a significant change between any two time points was detected under a Poisson model with p below 0.0001. TCR abundances were normalised to the total number of TCRs sequenced per sample and were expressed as counts per million. MAIT TCRs were defined by TRAV1-2 paired with TRAJ12, TRAJ20 or TRAJ33, and iNKT TCRs by TRAV10 paired with TRAJ18. VDJdb, accessed 1 November 2021, was searched for CMV, EBV and SARS-CoV-2 annotated TCRs, with TCRs annotated for multiple antigens excluded. TCRdb trimmed public reads at Q25 via fastp, called clones via MiXCR and kept in-frame beta chains. Rows are combined by CDR3 protein, so each entry shows the most common genes and DNA. The V and J calls were not made by the authors but by TCRdb's processing. Recorded for this sample are 95,000 to 100,000 distinct CDR3 sequences; about 13% of them occurred a single time. The top ten hold about 2% of the sample.

Findings and caveats that apply to the study as a whole: VDJdb matching was skewed toward anti-spike CD8 responses and likely underestimated virus-specific expansions, missing private and CD4 specificities.

This clonotype appeared a few times. Which antigen it targets is not known. No much larger clone exists at a distance of one base, and base qualities are not known. This was a case-control study nested in a cohort of healthcare workers in London, UK, who had nasopharyngeal swab PCR tests and blood samples taken every week. Healthcare workers were recruited during the week of the UK lockdown, between 23 and 31 March 2020, and followed weekly for up to about 16 weeks. V is shortened by 4 bases, J by 7 bases, and the region joining them spans 11 bases. Its CDR3 holds 13 amino acids, cysteine through phenylalanine. The retained sequence is limited to the CDR3, 39 bases, with the frame set at the first base. The CDR1 and CDR2 encoded by the germline V gene are SGHDN and FVKESK.

The V and J genes are TRBV14 and TRBJ1-5; too little of a D gene remains to name it. The sequenced sample consisted of whole blood. This clonotype was sampled from an adult who was a healthcare worker with PCR-confirmed SARS-CoV-2 infection or an uninfected control (not recorded which). The nucleotide sequence reads TGTGCCAGCAGCCGGGGTGAGGCGCAGCCCCAGCATTTT. It translates as CASSRGEAQPQHF.